This T cell receptor beta chain was captured in a study of blood T cell repertoires in COVID-19. At the level of the study: Italy, Spain and the United States were the sources of the convalescent and acute COVID-19 samples. PBMCs, B-cell-depleted T cells, or T cells were the source of the cDNA or gDNA that made up the material.

The CDR3 contains 14 residues. Per the germline V gene, CDR1 is SGHKS and CDR2 is YYEKEE (reference sequence). V was clipped by 3 bases and J by 2 bases; unmatched bases: 1. The sample holds one count of this clone. In the authors' workflow: The assay estimated nucleated cells by amplifying reference gene primers. Some clones are missing from TCRdb's copy, which holds only in-frame ones; the method was immunoSEQ multiplex PCR. V and J calls and clone size are as listed in that table; D and trimming were resolved from the DNA. The sample consists of fewer than 350,000 clones, roughly 87% of them appearing once.

The V gene is TRBV5-5, the J gene TRBJ1-1, with 10 bases fitting TRBD1. The sequencing sample was made of peripheral blood. The sequence derives from a man between 18 and 35 years old with active or convalescent COVID-19. Here the CDR3 reads CASSWDRGNTEAFF. The CDR3 nucleotides are TGTGCCAGCAGCTGGGACAGGGGTAACACTGAAGCTTTCTTT.